The clone carrying this TCR beta chain was seen a handful of times. Its antigen is not identified. The sample is drawn from a study of cytomegalovirus exposure and HLA in healthy donors. CDR3 length equals 15 residues. Germline lookup yields CDR1 PRHDT and CDR2 FYEKMQ (reference sequence). V dropped 3 bases and J dropped 12; count of bases not matched to a gene: 11. Study-level results: The study dropped some indistinguishable V segments, TRBV6-2 and TRBV6-3 among them. Later analysis associated a missense DCLRE1C variant with TCR beta V- and J-gene trimming.

The PCR ran on 60 Vbeta and 13 Jbeta primers. This table comes from immunoSEQ multiplex PCR, and its TCRdb copy is limited to in-frame clones, with some not included. The table includes around 150,000 clones, around 10% detected once. This sequence was found in a male donor in good health and CMV-seronegative. Sequencing was done on a sample of PBMCs. The chain employs TRBV13 and TRBJ1-2; 12 bases match TRBD1. The CDR3 reads CASSFRDRGRGNHTF. The DNA of the CDR3 is TGTGCCAGCAGCTTCCGGGACAGGGGGCGCGGAAACCACACCTTC.